This T cell receptor (beta chain) comes out of a study of cytomegalovirus exposure and HLA in healthy donors. PCR primers comprised 60 Vbeta and 13 Jbeta primers. Repertoires were generated with immunoSEQ multiplex PCR, while TCRdb's copy carries only in-frame clones and drops some. The sample yields about 180,000 clones, roughly 84% seen once. CDR3 length: 15 amino acids. With 1 base removed from V and 0 bases from J, the gap between germline ends came to 10 bases. CDR1 and CDR2 (germline): SGHVS, FNYEAQ. The sample consisted of PBMCs. The source of this sequence is a girl aged 2-10 years in good health and CMV-seropositive. J is TRBJ2-7 and V is TRBV7-6, with D perhaps TRBD2 (6 bases). CDR3 sequence: CASSLGAGSSYEQYF. CDR3 nucleotide sequence: TGTGCCAGCAGCTTAGGGGCGGGAAGCTCCTACGAGCAGTACTTC.